This passage covers 17 T cell receptor beta chains from one sample sequenced in a study of T cell changes during pregnancy in multiple sclerosis. Libraries were prepared by immunoSEQ multiplex PCR; TCRdb keeps only in-frame clonotypes and omits some of them. The sample has about 59,000 clones; approximately 94% are singletons. This sample comprised CD8+ T cells from peripheral blood mononuclear cells, obtained after pregnancy. These receptors were collected from a female donor with multiple sclerosis, enrolled in a pregnancy study.

This chain links TRBV9 with TRBJ2-7; D perhaps matches TRBD1 (9 bases). Germline CDR1 is SGDLS and CDR2 is YYNGEE. The CDR3 covers 15 residues. The V end was cut by 1 base, the J end by 5 bases, with 16 bases between. CDR3 in amino acids: CASSVWGQGLDEQYF. The CDR3 region has the DNA TGTGCCAGCAGCGTATGGGGACAGGGACTAGACGAGCAGTACTTC.

The V gene is TRBV7-2, the J gene TRBJ2-7, with TRBD1 as a possible D gene (5 bases). Trimming pared 0 bases from V and 2 bases from J, leaving 11 bases between. Germline CDR1 and CDR2: SGHTA and FQGNSA. The CDR3 runs to 15 residues. DNA of the CDR3: TGTGCCAGCAGCTTAGCCCCGACAGAGACCTACGAGCAGTACTTC. Its translation: CASSLAPTETYEQYF.

This sequence joins TRBV4-2 and TRBJ2-7; 8 nucleotides match TRBD2. J gave up 5 bases and V 4 bases, and 4 bases lay outside the gene matches. CDR1 and CDR2 from the germline V gene are LGHNA and YNFKEQ. CDR3 length: 13 residues. CDR3 region: CASSPGGGDEQYF. The CDR3 region has the DNA TGTGCCAGCAGCCCCGGGGGGGGCGACGAGCAGTACTTC.

The V and J genes are TRBV30 and TRBJ2-7; 9 nucleotides align to TRBD1. V lost 3 bases to trimming and J lost 5 bases; unmatched junction nucleotides: 8. This CDR3 contains 14 residues. CDR1 GTSNPN and CDR2 SVGIG come from the germline V gene (reference sequence). The CDR3 DNA reads as TGTGCCTGGAGGGGGGACAGGGAAAGTGACGAGCAGTACTTC. Translation: CAWRGDRESDEQYF.

In this sample, this clone turned up once. V is TRBV30 and J is TRBJ1-1, with D tentatively TRBD1 (6 bases). This CDR3 is 16 amino acids long. The V end lost 2 bases, the J end lost 4 bases, and 20 bases lay between the germline ends. Germline V gene data show CDR1 as GTSNPN and CDR2 as SVGIG (reference sequence). This CDR3 is CAWSSGVFERSTEAFF. CDR3 in DNA: TGTGCCTGGAGTTCAGGGGTATTTGAGAGGAGCACTGAAGCTTTCTTT.

This sequence joins TRBV25-1 and TRBJ1-2; D may be TRBD1 (5 bases). The V and J ends lost 6 bases and 4 bases respectively, with 12 bases between them. The CDR3 has 13 amino acids. Germline V gives CDR1 MGHDK, CDR2 SYGVNS. The CDR3 sequence: CASRGRVLYGYTF. CDR3 DNA: TGTGCCAGCAGGGGGCGCGTTCTCTATGGCTACACCTTC.

V gene TRBV18 combines with J gene TRBJ1-1, with TRBD1 matching over 7 bases. The junction had 7 bases not matched to a gene; V was cut back by 3 bases and J by 3 bases. Germline V gene lookup returns CDR1 KGHSH and CDR2 LQKENI. The CDR3 covers 15 residues. CDR3 bases: TGTGCCAGCTCACCCCCAGGGGGTTTCGACACTGAAGCTTTCTTT. Its translation is CASSPPGGFDTEAFF.

The chain joins TRBV10-3 to TRBJ2-7, with a tentative D call TRBD2 (6 bases). Germline V gene lookup returns CDR1 ENHRY and CDR2 SYGVKD. Trimming took 4 bases from V and 3 from J, leaving 10 bases between them. This CDR3 comprises 13 residues. CDR3 sequence: CAISGASDYEQYF. The CDR3 region has the DNA TGTGCCATCAGTGGGGCTAGCGACTACGAGCAGTACTTC.

The CDR3 DNA sequence: TGTGCCAGCAGTTACTCGGCGGCCACTGAAGCTTTCTTT. It translates to CASSYSAATEAFF. The chain joins TRBV6-5 to TRBJ1-1; D not resolved. This CDR3 contains 13 residues. V lost 0 bases to trimming and J lost 4 bases, with 6 bases between them. Germline lookup yields CDR1 MNHEY and CDR2 SVGAGI.

This chain joins TRBV5-1 and TRBJ2-3; 7 positions agree with TRBD2. The length of the CDR3 is 16 residues. V dropped 5 bases and J dropped 4; count of bases not matched to a gene: 13. Germline CDR1 and CDR2: SGHRS and YFSETQ. CDR3 in amino acids: CASSFLGGGQSDTQYF. CDR3 bases: TGCGCCAGCAGTTTTCTTGGCGGGGGTCAGTCAGATACGCAGTATTTT.

V gene TRBV6-1 combines with J gene TRBJ1-1, with TRBD1 as a possible D gene (5 bases). V was pared by 0 bases and J by 4 bases, with 15 bases between. The CDR3 is made up of 16 amino acids. The germline V gene encodes CDR1 MNHNS and CDR2 SASEGT. CDR3 sequence reads: CASSEALGGLSTEAFF. CDR3 coding DNA: TGTGCCAGCAGTGAAGCGCTGGGGGGTTTGAGCACTGAAGCTTTCTTT.

The rearrangement links TRBV4-2 to TRBJ2-2; TRBD2 aligns across 9 bases. Germline lookup yields CDR1 LGHNA and CDR2 YNFKEQ. V shed 1 base, J shed 5 bases, and the junction held 11 bases outside the gene matches. This CDR3 has 18 residues. CDR3 DNA sequence: TGTGCCAGCAGCCAAGGAATTGCGGGAGGGCCGGGAACCGGGGAGCTGTTTTTT. Translation gives CASSQGIAGGPGTGELFF.

The chain carries TRBV15 and TRBJ1-5; the match to TRBD1 covers 7 bases. The CDR3 contains 16 residues. CDR1 LNHNV and CDR2 YYDKDF come from the germline V gene (reference sequence). The V and J ends lost 0 bases and 5 bases, in that order; junction bases with no gene match: 7. The CDR3 DNA is TGTGCCACCAGCAGAGACTCGGGACAGCGACATCAGCCCCAGCATTTT. Protein: CATSRDSGQRHQPQHF.

The chain combines TRBV28 with TRBJ1-1, with 10 bases matching TRBD1. Germline V gene sequence: CDR1 MDHEN, CDR2 SYDVKM. The trim removed 3 bases at V and 0 bases at J, leaving 7 bases unmatched. The CDR3 consists of 17 residues. The DNA for the CDR3 is TGTGCCAGCAGTTTTTTCCGACAGGGGGCGATGAACACTGAAGCTTTCTTT. Translation gives CASSFFRQGAMNTEAFF.

This chain joins TRBV30 and TRBJ1-1, with a possible D match to TRBD1 (5 bases). V gave up 5 bases and J gave up 0 bases, with 19 bases separating them. CDR3 length: 16 amino acids. Germline assignment: CDR1 GTSNPN and CDR2 SVGIG (reference sequence). CDR3 protein: CAWGARSLDLNTEAFF. The CDR3 nucleotides read TGTGCCTGGGGGGCAAGGTCCCTTGATTTGAACACTGAAGCTTTCTTT.

The chain has TRBV30 and TRBJ2-7; 7 nucleotides align to TRBD2. Trimming removed 3 bases from V and 6 bases from J; junction bases left unmatched: 5. Germline values: CDR1 GTSNPN, CDR2 SVGIG (reference sequence). The CDR3 length is 12 residues. Written as DNA, the CDR3 is TGTGCCTGGAGCTGGGGGGGTAGCGAGCAGTACTTC. Translating it yields CAWSWGGSEQYF.

V is TRBV9 and J is TRBJ2-2, with TRBD1 matching over 8 bases. Germline assignment: CDR1 SGDLS and CDR2 YYNGEE. The CDR3 is 15 amino acids. The ends lost 4 bases at V and 4 bases at J; junction bases unmatched: 6. The CDR3 coding sequence is TGTGCCAGCAGCCCGCGACAGGGGTCCACCGGGGAGCTGTTTTTT. Its translation: CASSPRQGSTGELFF. Combining the CDR3 with reference TRBV9 and TRBJ2-2 gives the whole variable domain DSGVTQTPKHLITATGQRVTLRCSPRSGDLSVYWYQQSLDQGLQFLIQYYNGEERAKGNILERFSAQQFPDLHSELNLSSLELGDSALYFCASSPRQGSTGELFFGEGSRLTVL.